This is a list of T cell receptor beta chains from one sample in a study of graft-versus-host responses after intestinal transplantation. Generated by immunoSEQ multiplex PCR, the TCRdb table keeps only in-frame clones and is missing some. The sample records roughly 13,000 clones, about two fifths being singletons. Material: alloreactive CD8+ T cells from a mixed lymphocyte reaction culture, obtained before intestinal transplant. Receptor source: a human patient who received an intestinal transplant. Each CDR3 is given with its conserved first and last residue. The D gene is left open where the match is weak. Part of the rows lack a size; the others show once, few, many or a class for expanded clones.

clone size: -
V gene: TRBV7-9
D gene: TRBD2
J gene: TRBJ2-7
CDR3 DNA: TGCGCCAGCAGCCAGGGACTATCCTACGAGCAGTACTTC
CDR3 protein: CASSQGLSYEQYF

clone size: few
V gene: TRBV2
D gene: -
J gene: TRBJ2-7
CDR3 DNA: TGTGCCAGCAACCCATACGGGGGCTACGAGCAGTACTTC
CDR3 protein: CASNPYGGYEQYF

clone size: once
V gene: TRBV7-9
D gene: TRBD1
J gene: TRBJ2-7
CDR3 DNA: TGTGCCAGCACCCAGGGGGCAGGCGAGCAGTACTTC
CDR3 protein: CASTQGAGEQYF

clone size: few
V gene: TRBV4-1
D gene: TRBD2
J gene: TRBJ2-7
CDR3 DNA: TGCGCCAGCAGCCAAGGGGAGGGACCCTACGAGCAGTACTTC
CDR3 protein: CASSQGEGPYEQYF

clone size: -
V gene: TRBV4-1
D gene: -
J gene: TRBJ2-7
CDR3 DNA: TGCGCCAGCAGCCATCGGGGAAGCACCTACGAGCAGTACTTC
CDR3 protein: CASSHRGSTYEQYF

clone size: -
V gene: TRBV4-3
D gene: TRBD1
J gene: TRBJ2-1
CDR3 DNA: TGCGCCAGCAGCCAATCACAGGGGGCTTACAATGAGCAGTTCTTC
CDR3 protein: CASSQSQGAYNEQFF

clone size: -
V gene: TRBV2
D gene: TRBD1
J gene: TRBJ2-1
CDR3 DNA: TGTGCCAGCATCAGTAGGGACAGGGGAAATGAGCAGTTCTTC
CDR3 protein: CASISRDRGNEQFF

clone size: medium-sized
V gene: TRBV5-4
D gene: -
J gene: TRBJ1-3
CDR3 DNA: TGTGCCAGCAGCTTGCCGGGCTCTGGAAACACCATATATTTT
CDR3 protein: CASSLPGSGNTIYF

clone size: -
V gene: TRBV6-5
D gene: TRBD1
J gene: TRBJ1-2
CDR3 DNA: TGTGCCAGCAGTTTTCTGACAGGGGACGTTAAGAATGGCTACACCTTC
CDR3 protein: CASSFLTGDVKNGYTF

clone size: few
V gene: TRBV7-6
D gene: -
J gene: TRBJ1-1
CDR3 DNA: TGTGCCAGCAGCTTAGGGGGCGGGGGATCGGGAACTGAAGCTTTCTTT
CDR3 protein: CASSLGGGGSGTEAFF

clone size: few
V gene: TRBV9
D gene: -
J gene: TRBJ2-3
CDR3 DNA: TGTGCCAGCAGCGTGGGGGGGGGACAGGTCACAGATACGCAGTATTTT
CDR3 protein: CASSVGGGQVTDTQYF

clone size: -
V gene: TRBV25-1
D gene: -
J gene: TRBJ1-2
CDR3 DNA: TGTGCCAGCAGTGATGGCCTGCTCTATGGCTACACCTTC
CDR3 protein: CASSDGLLYGYTF

clone size: -
V gene: TRBV6-6
D gene: TRBD1
J gene: TRBJ1-3
CDR3 DNA: TGTGCCAGCAGTCTCGGACAGGGGAATAGGGGAAACACCACATATTTT
CDR3 protein: CASSLGQGNRGNTTYF

clone size: -
V gene: TRBV6-1
D gene: -
J gene: TRBJ1-1
CDR3 DNA: TGTGCCAGCAGGTACGGCACTGAAGCTTTCTTT
CDR3 protein: CASRYGTEAFF

clone size: few
V gene: TRBV30
D gene: TRBD1
J gene: TRBJ2-7
CDR3 DNA: TGTGCCTGGAGTGTAATCCAGGGGGCCTACGAGCAGTACTTC
CDR3 protein: CAWSVIQGAYEQYF

clone size: few
V gene: TRBV5-6
D gene: -
J gene: TRBJ2-7
CDR3 DNA: TGTGCCAGCAGCTTTGGGGCTGGCACCTACGAGCAGTACTTC
CDR3 protein: CASSFGAGTYEQYF

clone size: once
V gene: TRBV2
D gene: -
J gene: TRBJ2-3
CDR3 DNA: TGTGCCAGCAGTGGTTTGGAGGGAGCCATAGATACGCAGTATTTT
CDR3 protein: CASSGLEGAIDTQYF

clone size: few
V gene: TRBV28
D gene: TRBD1
J gene: TRBJ2-3
CDR3 DNA: TGTGCCAGCAGTTTCGCCAACAGGGGGACAGATACGCAGTATTTT
CDR3 protein: CASSFANRGTDTQYF

clone size: -
V gene: TRBV4-3
D gene: TRBD1
J gene: TRBJ2-1
CDR3 DNA: TGCGCCAGCAGCCAAGACCGGGACAGGGGGGGCAATGAGCAGTTCTTC
CDR3 protein: CASSQDRDRGGNEQFF

clone size: few
V gene: TRBV5-1
D gene: TRBD1
J gene: TRBJ2-1
CDR3 DNA: TGCGCCAGCAGTGGGACAGGACCATACAATGAGCAGTTCTTC
CDR3 protein: CASSGTGPYNEQFF

clone size: -
V gene: TRBV5-5
D gene: -
J gene: TRBJ1-3
CDR3 DNA: TGTGCCAGCAGCTACCAGCCAATACAGGGAACGGACATCATATATTTT
CDR3 protein: CASSYQPIQGTDIIYF

clone size: few
V gene: TRBV7-3
D gene: TRBD2
J gene: TRBJ2-1
CDR3 DNA: TGTGCCAGCAGCTTACTAGCGGGAGGAAGTAATGAGCAGTTCTTC
CDR3 protein: CASSLLAGGSNEQFF

clone size: -
V gene: TRBV9
D gene: -
J gene: TRBJ2-1
CDR3 DNA: TGTGCCAGCAGCGCCCACGACAGATACAATGAGCAGTTCTTC
CDR3 protein: CASSAHDRYNEQFF

clone size: -
V gene: TRBV19
D gene: -
J gene: TRBJ2-1
CDR3 DNA: TGTGCCAGTAGCCAGTTCTCCTTCAATGAGCAGTTCTTC
CDR3 protein: CASSQFSFNEQFF

clone size: -
V gene: TRBV19
D gene: -
J gene: TRBJ2-2
CDR3 DNA: TGTGCCAGTAGTATCCTGGCGGCCGGGGAGCTGTTTTTT
CDR3 protein: CASSILAAGELFF

clone size: few
V gene: TRBV6-5
D gene: TRBD1
J gene: TRBJ2-7
CDR3 DNA: TGTGCCAGCAGTTCGGACAGGAATTACTACGAGCAGTACTTC
CDR3 protein: CASSSDRNYYEQYF

clone size: few
V gene: TRBV28
D gene: -
J gene: TRBJ1-5
CDR3 DNA: TGTGCCAGCAGTTTTAACCCCGGAGGCGATCAGCCCCAGCATTTT
CDR3 protein: CASSFNPGGDQPQHF

clone size: -
V gene: TRBV7-3
D gene: -
J gene: TRBJ2-2
CDR3 DNA: TGTGCCAGCAGCTTAGCTGGGGGCGGCACCGGGGAGCTGTTTTTT
CDR3 protein: CASSLAGGGTGELFF

clone size: -
V gene: TRBV18
D gene: -
J gene: TRBJ2-5
CDR3 DNA: TGTGCCAGCTCACCTACTCAAGTTCAAGAGACCCAGTACTTC
CDR3 protein: CASSPTQVQETQYF

clone size: -
V gene: TRBV9
D gene: -
J gene: TRBJ2-1
CDR3 DNA: TGTGCCAGCAGCGTAGGAGTAGTCGCAGAGCAGTTCTTC
CDR3 protein: CASSVGVVAEQFF

clone size: few
V gene: TRBV6-5
D gene: TRBD2
J gene: TRBJ2-7
CDR3 DNA: TGTGCCAGCAGCCTCTCCGGGACTAGCGCCTACGAGCAGTACTTC
CDR3 protein: CASSLSGTSAYEQYF

clone size: few
V gene: TRBV7-8
D gene: -
J gene: TRBJ2-1
CDR3 DNA: TGTGCCAGCAGCCTTTTAGGAGGCTACAATGAGCAGTTCTTC
CDR3 protein: CASSLLGGYNEQFF

clone size: -
V gene: TRBV14
D gene: -
J gene: TRBJ1-2
CDR3 DNA: TGTGCCAGCAGCTCCTACGAACCGGGACAATGGGAGTATGGCTACACCTTC
CDR3 protein: CASSSYEPGQWEYGYTF

clone size: -
V gene: TRBV7-6
D gene: TRBD2
J gene: TRBJ2-7
CDR3 DNA: TGTGCCAGCAGCTTAACTAGCGGGAGGCCCCTCCCTGAGCAGTACTTC
CDR3 protein: CASSLTSGRPLPEQYF

clone size: -
V gene: TRBV11-3
D gene: TRBD1
J gene: TRBJ2-5
CDR3 DNA: TGTGCCAGCAGCCGACAGGGCTCAGAGACCCAGTACTTC
CDR3 protein: CASSRQGSETQYF

clone size: -
V gene: TRBV9
D gene: -
J gene: TRBJ1-3
CDR3 DNA: TGTGCCAGCAGCGACAGCTCTGGAAACACCATATATTTT
CDR3 protein: CASSDSSGNTIYF

clone size: many
V gene: TRBV4-2
D gene: TRBD1
J gene: TRBJ1-2
CDR3 DNA: TGTGCCAGCAGCCAGGAGACAGGGGGGAGGCACTATGGCTACACCTTC
CDR3 protein: CASSQETGGRHYGYTF

clone size: -
V gene: TRBV28
D gene: -
J gene: TRBJ2-5
CDR3 DNA: TGTGCCAGCAGTTTGTCAGGGCCGGAGACCCAGTACTTC
CDR3 protein: CASSLSGPETQYF

clone size: -
V gene: TRBV7-6
D gene: TRBD2
J gene: TRBJ2-2
CDR3 DNA: TGTGCCAGCAGCTTAGCTAGCGGGAGGGCCACCGGGGAGCTGTTTTTT
CDR3 protein: CASSLASGRATGELFF

clone size: -
V gene: TRBV27
D gene: -
J gene: TRBJ2-1
CDR3 DNA: TGTGCCAGCAGTCTCCTTCCGAGCTCCTACAATGAGCAGTTCTTC
CDR3 protein: CASSLLPSSYNEQFF

clone size: many
V gene: TRBV7-2
D gene: TRBD1
J gene: TRBJ2-1
CDR3 DNA: TGTGCCAGCAGCCCGACAGGGTTCAATGAGCAGTTCTTC
CDR3 protein: CASSPTGFNEQFF

clone size: medium-sized
V gene: TRBV5-5
D gene: -
J gene: TRBJ2-3
CDR3 DNA: TGTGCCAGCAGCTTGGAGGGGGTTGCAGATACGCAGTATTTT
CDR3 protein: CASSLEGVADTQYF

clone size: few
V gene: TRBV15
D gene: TRBD1
J gene: TRBJ2-7
CDR3 DNA: TGTGCCACCAGCCCCGGGACAGGCTCCTACGAGCAGTACTTC
CDR3 protein: CATSPGTGSYEQYF

clone size: medium-sized
V gene: TRBV10-1
D gene: -
J gene: TRBJ1-4
CDR3 DNA: TGCGCCAGCAGTGAGTTTCCAGGCGAAAAACTGTTTTTT
CDR3 protein: CASSEFPGEKLFF

clone size: -
V gene: TRBV2
D gene: -
J gene: TRBJ2-7
CDR3 DNA: TGTGCCAGCATAGCCCCGGACAGTTCCTACGAGCAGTACTTC
CDR3 protein: CASIAPDSSYEQYF

clone size: medium-sized
V gene: TRBV5-4
D gene: TRBD2
J gene: TRBJ2-7
CDR3 DNA: TGTGCCAGCAGCTTCGGGACTAGCGGGACCAACGAGCAGTACTTC
CDR3 protein: CASSFGTSGTNEQYF

clone size: -
V gene: TRBV5-5
D gene: -
J gene: TRBJ2-3
CDR3 DNA: TGTGCCAGCAGCATACTCCGGGACATTTACTCCCCAGATACGCAGTATTTT
CDR3 protein: CASSILRDIYSPDTQYF

clone size: -
V gene: TRBV30
D gene: TRBD1
J gene: TRBJ2-3
CDR3 DNA: TGTGCCTGGAACAAGGGGGCCACAGATACGCAGTATTTT
CDR3 protein: CAWNKGATDTQYF

clone size: few
V gene: TRBV30
D gene: TRBD1
J gene: TRBJ1-5
CDR3 DNA: TGTGCCTGGACAGACGGGACAGGGGTCCAGCCCCAGCATTTT
CDR3 protein: CAWTDGTGVQPQHF

clone size: few
V gene: TRBV7-9
D gene: TRBD2
J gene: TRBJ2-5
CDR3 DNA: TGTGCCAGCAGCGAACGACTAGCGTCAGAGACCCAGTACTTC
CDR3 protein: CASSERLASETQYF

clone size: few
V gene: TRBV10-1
D gene: -
J gene: TRBJ1-1
CDR3 DNA: TGCGCCAGCAGCTGGGGGGTGAACACTGAAGCTTTCTTT
CDR3 protein: CASSWGVNTEAFF

clone size: -
V gene: TRBV27
D gene: -
J gene: TRBJ2-2
CDR3 DNA: TGTGCCAGCAGTTTATATCGGGCCAGGGGGAACACCGGGGAGCTGTTTTTT
CDR3 protein: CASSLYRARGNTGELFF

clone size: medium-sized
V gene: TRBV2
D gene: TRBD1
J gene: TRBJ1-4
CDR3 DNA: TGTGCCAGCAGGGGGACAGGCGCACCTAATGAAAAACTGTTTTTT
CDR3 protein: CASRGTGAPNEKLFF

clone size: -
V gene: TRBV5-1
D gene: -
J gene: TRBJ2-2
CDR3 DNA: TGCGCCAGCGCCTCCATGGACATGAACACCGGGGAGCTGTTTTTT
CDR3 protein: CASASMDMNTGELFF

clone size: -
V gene: TRBV11-2
D gene: -
J gene: TRBJ2-7
CDR3 DNA: TGTGCCAGCAGCCCGACGGGAGGGGGCGTATACGAGCAGTACTTC
CDR3 protein: CASSPTGGGVYEQYF